Listed here are 23 T cell receptor beta chains from one sample, sequenced in a study of beta chain features in type 1 diabetes. Overall study results and limits: Type 1 diabetes patients had TCRB CDR3s that were shorter (moderately but significantly so) in all four CD4+ subsets.

No antigen has been identified for these receptors. The whole isolated RNA underwent reverse transcription, so sequencing captured expressed TCRB transcripts. The assay was immunoSEQ multiplex PCR, and TCRdb's table has in-frame clones only and misses some. The table records around 140,000 clones, 9% of them present only once. Sequencing was carried out using central memory CD4+ T cells from blood. The receptors originated from a man younger than 45 with type 1 diabetes.

V gene TRBV10-2 combines with J gene TRBJ2-1; TRBD1 matches at 9 bases. Germline assignment: CDR1 WSHSY and CDR2 SAAADI. This CDR3 has 13 amino acids. Germline trimming cut 8 bases from V and 7 bases from J; bases unmatched to any gene: 6. This chain's CDR3 is CASGTGRRNEQFF. CDR3 in DNA: TGCGCCAGCGGGACAGGGAGGCGAAATGAGCAGTTCTTC.

This clone was detected a few times. This chain links TRBV6-6 with TRBJ2-5; 7 bases map to TRBD2. V dropped 7 bases and J dropped 1; count of bases not matched to a gene: 3. The V gene's germline CDR1 is MNHNY and CDR2 SVGAGI (reference sequence). The CDR3 extends over 13 amino acids. As DNA, the CDR3 is TGTGCCAGCACCGGGGGGTTCCAAGAGACCCAGTACTTC. Translation: CASTGGFQETQYF.

This clone showed up just a few times. This chain links TRBV5-1 with TRBJ2-1; TRBD2 matches at 14 bases. Germline CDR1 and CDR2: SGHRS and YFSETQ. V shed 4 bases, J shed 4 bases, and the junction held 7 bases outside the gene matches. The CDR3 length is 17 residues. The chain's CDR3 is CASSQWGTSGGYNEQFF. The CDR3 DNA is TGCGCCAGCAGCCAATGGGGGACTAGCGGGGGATACAATGAGCAGTTCTTC.

This clone was detected a few times. The V and J genes are TRBV19 and TRBJ2-3; 12 nucleotides agree with TRBD2. This CDR3 contains 15 residues. After removal of 7 bases from V and 7 bases from J, the junction contained 9 bases not matched to a gene. The germline gives CDR1 LNHDA, CDR2 SQIVND (reference sequence). The CDR3 DNA is TGTGCCAGTACCACGCTAGCGGGGGGGAGGAATACGCAGTATTTT. It specifies CASTTLAGGRNTQYF.

There are a few counts of this clone. V gene TRBV4-1 combines with J gene TRBJ2-2, with a tentative D call TRBD1 (6 bases). Germline V gene lookup returns CDR1 MGHRA and CDR2 YSYEKL. The V end was cut by 6 bases, the J end by 3 bases, with 17 bases between. The CDR3 consists of 16 residues. The CDR3: CASSLQGRRDTGELFF. The CDR3 DNA reads as TGCGCCAGCAGTCTCCAGGGGCGCAGGGACACCGGGGAGCTGTTTTTT.

The genes are TRBV30 and TRBJ2-2; D remains unclear. CDR1 and CDR2 from the germline V gene are GTSNPN and SVGIG (reference sequence). Trimming took off 5 bases at V and 0 bases at J, with 7 bases between the two ends. This CDR3 spans 13 amino acids. The DNA of the CDR3 is TGTGCCTGGCGGGTCCCGAACACCGGGGAGCTGTTTTTT. Translation gives CAWRVPNTGELFF.

In its sample, this clone was seen a few times. V gene TRBV19 combines with J gene TRBJ1-5; the D gene is possibly TRBD1 (5 bases). The CDR3 has 13 residues. Per the germline V gene, CDR1 is LNHDA and CDR2 is SQIVND (reference sequence). Trimming removed 5 bases from V and 4 bases from J, with 9 bases in between. The CDR3 reads CASSLQGNQPQHF. The CDR3, as DNA: TGTGCCAGTAGTCTCCAGGGAAATCAGCCCCAGCATTTT.

V is TRBV5-4 and J is TRBJ1-6, with D possibly being TRBD1 (5 bases). Germline loops: CDR1 SGHNT, CDR2 YYREEE (reference sequence). The ends were cut back, 1 base at V and 5 bases at J, with 10 bases in the middle. The CDR3 covers 15 residues. CDR3 bases: TGTGCCAGCAGCTTGAACCAGGGAAATAATTCACCCCTCCACTTT. Protein sequence: CASSLNQGNNSPLHF.

The rearrangement links TRBV5-1 to TRBJ1-1; D ambiguous. Trimming shortened V by 4 bases and J by 0 bases, and 10 bases separated the two germline ends. This CDR3 region has 14 residues. The V gene's germline CDR1 is SGHRS and CDR2 YFSETQ. CDR3 loop: CASSPGSLNTEAFF. The CDR3 nucleotides read TGCGCCAGCAGCCCCGGGTCGCTGAACACTGAAGCTTTCTTT.

The chain links TRBV6-5 to TRBJ2-1, with D possibly matching TRBD2 (6 bases). Germline V CDR1 and CDR2: MNHEY, SVGAGI. The CDR3 is made up of 13 amino acids. Trimming shortened V by 4 bases and J by 7 bases, and 11 bases separated the two germline ends. As DNA, the CDR3 is TGTGCCAGCAGTTCCAGGCGGGGAAATGAGCAGTTCTTC. This translates into CASSSRRGNEQFF.

This sequence joins TRBV4-2 and TRBJ2-5; D gene uncertain. This CDR3 comprises 13 residues. V was trimmed by 0 bases and J by 3 bases, leaving 5 bases between them. The V gene's germline CDR1 is LGHNA and CDR2 YNFKEQ. In DNA form, the CDR3 reads TGTGCCAGCAGCCAAGAATCGGAAGAGACCCAGTACTTC. This sequence encodes CASSQESEETQYF.

The table lists this clone with many counts. The chain has TRBV2 and TRBJ1-6, with D possibly TRBD1 on 6 matching bases. CDR1 SNHLY and CDR2 FYNNEI come from the germline V gene. This CDR3 contains 15 residues. V shed 3 bases and J shed 8 bases, with 14 bases lying between them. The CDR3 nucleotides are TGTGCCAGCAGTGATCAGGGACAACGGGATTCACCCCTCCACTTT. Translation gives CASSDQGQRDSPLHF.

This clone was counted only a few times. The gene calls are TRBV28 and TRBJ1-2; tentatively, D is TRBD1 (6 bases). V dropped 11 bases and J dropped 8 bases, with 21 bases sitting between them. Germline-derived CDR1 and CDR2 are MDHEN and SYDVKM. The CDR3 totals 13 residues. The CDR3 region is CAGRGAALEGYTF. The CDR3 region has the DNA TGTGCCGGGAGGGGGGCCGCGCTCGAGGGCTACACCTTC.

This clone has a handful of counts. The gene calls are TRBV18 and TRBJ1-1, with TRBD1 matching 10 bases. The CDR3 is made up of 14 amino acids. CDR1 is KGHSH, CDR2 LQKENI, per germline. Unmatched junction bases numbered 2, after V lost 6 bases and J lost 1 base. The CDR3 nucleotides are TGTGCCAGCTCCCGGGACAGGGGGAACACTGAAGCTTTCTTT. Residues: CASSRDRGNTEAFF.

The chain joins TRBV30 to TRBJ2-5; a weak D match, TRBD1 (6 bases). The CDR3 covers 14 residues. The V end lost 2 bases, the J end lost 5 bases, and 15 bases lay between the germline ends. Per the germline V gene, CDR1 is GTSNPN and CDR2 is SVGIG (reference sequence). CDR3 residues: CAWSRDQGRETQYF. The CDR3 nucleotides read TGTGCCTGGAGTAGAGACCAGGGGCGGGAGACCCAGTACTTC. Variable domain in full (rest from reference TRBV30 and TRBJ2-5): SQTIHQWPATLVQPVGSPLSLECTVEGTSNPNLYWYRQAAGRGLQLLFYSVGIGQISSEVPQNLSASRPQDRQFILSSKKLLLSDSGFYLCAWSRDQGRETQYFGPGTRLLVL.

The chain combines TRBV28 with TRBJ1-3, with TRBD1 as a possible D gene (6 bases). The CDR3 length is 14 residues. Trimming pared 8 bases from V and 1 base from J, leaving 12 bases between. The germline V gene encodes CDR1 MDHEN and CDR2 SYDVKM. For the CDR3, the DNA is TGTGCCAGCCAAGACAGGTCGTCTGGAAACACCATATATTTT. It codes for CASQDRSSGNTIYF.

The chain combines TRBV19 with TRBJ1-6; tentative D call: TRBD1 (5 bases). This CDR3 region has 15 residues. Germline CDR1 reads LNHDA; CDR2 reads SQIVND (reference sequence). The ends were cut back, 10 bases at V and 6 bases at J, with 19 bases in the middle. Here the CDR3 reads CATHPMGPGNSPLHF. In DNA, the CDR3 is TGTGCCACCCACCCTATGGGGCCGGGTAATTCACCCCTCCACTTT.

The J gene is TRBJ2-1, the V gene TRBV19; the match to TRBD2 covers 11 bases. CDR1 and CDR2 from the germline V gene are LNHDA and SQIVND (reference sequence). Trimming at V came to 6 bases and at J to 3 bases, leaving 4 bases not matched to a gene. The CDR3 has 15 residues. The CDR3 nucleotides are TGTGCCAGTAGCCATACTAGCGGGGGCTACAATGAGCAGTTCTTC. Translated, it gives CASSHTSGGYNEQFF.

The chain carries TRBV7-9 and TRBJ2-7; the D gene is possibly TRBD2 (6 bases). Between the trimmed V and J ends, which lost 2 bases and 7 bases, there was a span of 12 bases. The CDR3 contains 13 residues. Germline-derived CDR1 and CDR2 are SEHNR and FQNEAQ (reference sequence). The CDR3 sequence: CASSLWDLGEQYF. The CDR3 region has the DNA TGTGCCAGCAGCTTATGGGACTTGGGGGAGCAGTACTTC.

The chain combines TRBV18 with TRBJ2-7, with 7 nucleotides matching TRBD1. Per the germline V gene, CDR1 is KGHSH and CDR2 is LQKENI. This CDR3 is 15 amino acids long. Unmatched junction bases numbered 8, after V lost 3 bases and J lost 3 bases. CDR3 bases: TGTGCCAGCTCACCCGATCCGGGACAGAGCTACGAGCAGTACTTC. Amino acid sequence: CASSPDPGQSYEQYF.

The chain joins TRBV21-1 to TRBJ1-1. TRBV21-1 is annotated as a pseudogene. CDR3 length: 14 residues. CDR3 sequence reads: CASSEKEHEPEAFF. The DNA of the CDR3 is TGTGCCAGCAGCGAAAAGGAGCACGAACCTGAAGCTTTCTTT.

There are a few counts of this clone. The chain couples TRBV11-2 to TRBJ2-3, with D perhaps TRBD1 (5 bases). The CDR3 spans 14 residues. Germline lookup yields CDR1 SGHAT and CDR2 FQNNGV. V was shortened by 4 bases and J by 4 bases, with 12 bases between the two germline ends. The CDR3 nucleotides read TGTGCCAGCAGCTCCTTTAGGGGCTCAGATACGCAGTATTTT. It is translated as CASSSFRGSDTQYF.

The chain recombines TRBV10-3 with TRBJ2-5, with 8 bases fitting TRBD1. This CDR3 comprises 14 residues. CDR1 and CDR2 (germline): ENHRY, SYGVKD. Germline trimming cut 6 bases from V and 2 bases from J; bases unmatched to any gene: 5. The CDR3: CAIRPGQGQETQYF. In DNA, the CDR3 is TGTGCCATCAGACCCGGACAGGGACAAGAGACCCAGTACTTC.